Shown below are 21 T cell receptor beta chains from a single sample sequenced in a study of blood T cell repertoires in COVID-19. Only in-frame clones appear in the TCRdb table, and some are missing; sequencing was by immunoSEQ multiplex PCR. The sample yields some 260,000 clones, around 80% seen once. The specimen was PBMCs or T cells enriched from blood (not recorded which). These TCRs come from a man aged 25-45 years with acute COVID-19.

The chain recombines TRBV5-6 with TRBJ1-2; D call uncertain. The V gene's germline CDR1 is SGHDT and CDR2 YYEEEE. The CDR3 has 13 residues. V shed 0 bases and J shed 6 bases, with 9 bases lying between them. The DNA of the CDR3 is TGTGCCAGCAGCTTGGCGCCGGGGAATGGCTACACCTTC. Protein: CASSLAPGNGYTF. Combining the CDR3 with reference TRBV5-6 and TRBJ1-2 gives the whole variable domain DAGVTQSPTHLIKTRGQQVTLRCSPKSGHDTVSWYQQALGQGPQFIFQYYEEEERQRGNFPDRFSGHQFPNYSSELNVNALLLGDSALYLCASSLAPGNGYTFGSGTRLTVV.

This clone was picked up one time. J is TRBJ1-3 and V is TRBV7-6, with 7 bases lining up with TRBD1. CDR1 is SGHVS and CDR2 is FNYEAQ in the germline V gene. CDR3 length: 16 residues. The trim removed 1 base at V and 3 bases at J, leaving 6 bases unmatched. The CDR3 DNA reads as TGTGCCAGCAGCTTAGATACAGGGGATTTTGGAAACACCATATATTTT. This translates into CASSLDTGDFGNTIYF.

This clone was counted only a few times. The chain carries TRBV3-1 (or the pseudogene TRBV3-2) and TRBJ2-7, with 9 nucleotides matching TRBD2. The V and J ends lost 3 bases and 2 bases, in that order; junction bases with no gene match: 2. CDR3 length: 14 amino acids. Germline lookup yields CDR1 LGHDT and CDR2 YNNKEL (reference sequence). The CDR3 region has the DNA TGTGCCAGCAGCCATAGCGGGAGTACCTACGAGCAGTACGTC. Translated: CASSHSGSTYEQYV.

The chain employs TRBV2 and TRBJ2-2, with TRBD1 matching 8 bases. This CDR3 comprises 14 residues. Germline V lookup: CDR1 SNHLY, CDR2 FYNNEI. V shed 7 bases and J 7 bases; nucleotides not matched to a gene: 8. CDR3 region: CASTADRGNGELFF. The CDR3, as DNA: TGTGCCAGCACGGCCGACAGGGGTAACGGGGAGCTGTTTTTT.

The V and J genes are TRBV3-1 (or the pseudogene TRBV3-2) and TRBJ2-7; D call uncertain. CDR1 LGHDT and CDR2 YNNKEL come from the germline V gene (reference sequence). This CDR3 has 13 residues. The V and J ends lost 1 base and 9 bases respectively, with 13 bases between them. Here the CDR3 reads CASSQVLGGGQYV. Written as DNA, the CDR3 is TGTGCCAGCAGCCAAGTTCTCGGCGGTGGGCAGTACGTC.

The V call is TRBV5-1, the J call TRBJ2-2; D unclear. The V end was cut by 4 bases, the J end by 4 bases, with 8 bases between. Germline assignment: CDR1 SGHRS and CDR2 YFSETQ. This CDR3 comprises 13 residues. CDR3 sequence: CASSGQATGELFF. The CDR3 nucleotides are TGCGCCAGCAGCGGGCAGGCCACCGGGGAGCTGTTTTTT.

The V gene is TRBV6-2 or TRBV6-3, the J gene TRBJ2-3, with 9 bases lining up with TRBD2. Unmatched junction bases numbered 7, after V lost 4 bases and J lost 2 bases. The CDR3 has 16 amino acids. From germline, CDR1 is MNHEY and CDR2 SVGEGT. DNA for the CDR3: TGTGCCAGCAGTTTACTAGCGGGTACCAACACAGATACGCAGTATTTT. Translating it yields CASSLLAGTNTDTQYF.

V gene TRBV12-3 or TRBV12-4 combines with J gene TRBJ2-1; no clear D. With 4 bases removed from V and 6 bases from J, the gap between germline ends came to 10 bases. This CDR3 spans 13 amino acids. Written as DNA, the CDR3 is TGTGCCAGCAGTTCAAACTGGTCCAATGAGCAGTTCTTC. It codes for CASSSNWSNEQFF.

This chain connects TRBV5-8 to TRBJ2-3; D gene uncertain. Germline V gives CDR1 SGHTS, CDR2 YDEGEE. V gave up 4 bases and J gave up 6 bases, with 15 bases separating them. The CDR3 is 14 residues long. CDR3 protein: CASSPLEVYDTQYF. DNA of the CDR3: TGTGCCAGCAGCCCGCTCGAGGTCTACGATACGCAGTATTTT.

The chain's CDR3 is CASTGTGQPQHF. The CDR3 coding sequence is TGTGCCAGCACCGGAACAGGCCAGCCCCAGCATTTT. This sequence joins TRBV12-3 or TRBV12-4 and TRBJ1-5; D perhaps matches TRBD1 (5 bases). The CDR3 contains 12 residues. V lost 7 bases and J lost 7, with 11 bases in between.

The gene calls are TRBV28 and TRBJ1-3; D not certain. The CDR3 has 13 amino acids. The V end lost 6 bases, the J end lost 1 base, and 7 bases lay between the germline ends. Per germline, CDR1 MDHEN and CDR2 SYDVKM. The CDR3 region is CASSPASGNTIYF. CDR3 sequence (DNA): TGTGCCAGCAGCCCAGCGTCTGGAAACACCATATATTTT.

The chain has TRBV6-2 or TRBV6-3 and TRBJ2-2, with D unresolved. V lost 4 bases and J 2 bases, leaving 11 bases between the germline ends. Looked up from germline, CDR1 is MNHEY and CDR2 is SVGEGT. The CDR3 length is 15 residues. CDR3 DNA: TGTGCCAGCAGTTTCGGCCGGAGAAACACCGGGGAGCTGTTTTTT. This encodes CASSFGRRNTGELFF.

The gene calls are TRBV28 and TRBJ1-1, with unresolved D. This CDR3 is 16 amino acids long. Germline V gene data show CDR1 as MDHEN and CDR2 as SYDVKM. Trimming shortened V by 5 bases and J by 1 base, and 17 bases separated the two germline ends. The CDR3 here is CASSLRPPGRNTEAFF. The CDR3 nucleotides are TGTGCCAGCAGTCTCCGACCTCCGGGGAGGAACACTGAAGCTTTCTTT. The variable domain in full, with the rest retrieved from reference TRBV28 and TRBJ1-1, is DVKVTQSSRYLVKRTGEKVFLECVQDMDHENMFWYRQDPGLGLRLIYFSYDVKMKEKGDIPEGYSVSREKKERFSLILESASTNQTSMYLCASSLRPPGRNTEAFFGQGTRLTVV.

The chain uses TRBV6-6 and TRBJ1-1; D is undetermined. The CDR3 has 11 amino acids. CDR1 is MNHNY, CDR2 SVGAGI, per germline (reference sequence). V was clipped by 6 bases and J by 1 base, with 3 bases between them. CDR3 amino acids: CASRQNTEAFF. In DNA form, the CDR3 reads TGTGCCAGCAGACAGAACACTGAAGCTTTCTTT.

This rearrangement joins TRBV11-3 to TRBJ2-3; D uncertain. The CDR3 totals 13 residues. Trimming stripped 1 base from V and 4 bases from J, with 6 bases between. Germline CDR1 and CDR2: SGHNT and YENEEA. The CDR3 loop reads CASSLVSSDTQYF. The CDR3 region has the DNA TGTGCCAGCAGCTTAGTGTCTTCAGATACGCAGTATTTT.

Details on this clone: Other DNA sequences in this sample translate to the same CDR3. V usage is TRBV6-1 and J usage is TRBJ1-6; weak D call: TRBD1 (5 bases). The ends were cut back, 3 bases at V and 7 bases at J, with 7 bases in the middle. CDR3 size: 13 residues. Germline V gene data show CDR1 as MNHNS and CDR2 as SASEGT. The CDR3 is CASSDRENSPLHF. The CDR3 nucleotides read TGTGCCAGCAGTGACAGGGAAAATTCACCCCTCCACTTT.

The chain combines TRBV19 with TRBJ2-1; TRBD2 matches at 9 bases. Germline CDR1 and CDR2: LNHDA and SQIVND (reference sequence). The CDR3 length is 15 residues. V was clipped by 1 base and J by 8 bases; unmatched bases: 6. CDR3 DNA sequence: TGTGCCAGTAGTATAGTCGCGGGAGGGGTACATGAGCAGTTCTTC. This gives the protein CASSIVAGGVHEQFF.

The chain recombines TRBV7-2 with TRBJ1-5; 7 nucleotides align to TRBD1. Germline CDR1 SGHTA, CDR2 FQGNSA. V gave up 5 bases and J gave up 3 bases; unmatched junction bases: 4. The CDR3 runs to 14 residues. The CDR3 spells CASSRDRANQPQHF. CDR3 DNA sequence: TGTGCCAGCAGCAGAGACAGGGCCAATCAGCCCCAGCATTTT.

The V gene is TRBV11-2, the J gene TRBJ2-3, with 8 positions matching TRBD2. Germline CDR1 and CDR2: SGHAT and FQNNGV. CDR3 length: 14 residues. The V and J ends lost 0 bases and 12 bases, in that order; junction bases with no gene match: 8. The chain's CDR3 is CASSLEMAGGRQYF. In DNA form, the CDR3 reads TGTGCCAGCAGCTTAGAAATGGCGGGGGGCCGCCAGTATTTT.

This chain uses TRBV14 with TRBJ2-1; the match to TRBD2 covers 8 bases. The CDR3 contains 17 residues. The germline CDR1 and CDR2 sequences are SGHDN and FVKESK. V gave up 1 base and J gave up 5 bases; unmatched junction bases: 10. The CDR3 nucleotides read TGTGCCAGCAGCCAAGTAGGTCGGGGGGGCCTCCACAATGAGCAGTTCTTC. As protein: CASSQVGRGGLHNEQFF.

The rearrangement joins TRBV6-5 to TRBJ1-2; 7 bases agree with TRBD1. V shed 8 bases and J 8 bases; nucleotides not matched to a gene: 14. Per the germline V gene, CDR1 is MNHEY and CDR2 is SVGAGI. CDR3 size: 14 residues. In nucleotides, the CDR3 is TGTGCCAGCGCCCTCAAGACAGGGTTCAACGGCTACACCTTC. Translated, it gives CASALKTGFNGYTF.